This T cell receptor (beta chain) was profiled in a study of response to subunit inactivated influenza vaccine. General observations from the study: Only a handful of new T cells, the authors suggested, are recruited with each seasonal influenza vaccination.

Using its own MiXCR run on the RT-PCR reads, TCRdb lists one record per CDR3 protein. The data show more than 150,000 distinct CDR3 sequences, 9.2% seen once. V shed 6 bases, J shed 2 bases, and the junction held 16 bases outside the gene matches. The length of the CDR3 is 18 residues. Germline V CDR1 and CDR2: DFQATT, SNEGSKA (reference sequence). As for this clonotype: The antigen is not known.

The chain employs TRBV20-1 and TRBJ2-3; 11 nucleotides agree with TRBD2. This sequence originates from a man aged 45-60 years who received an inactivated influenza vaccine. The specimen comprised non-naive T cells sorted from PBMCs, sampled on the day of vaccination. The DNA for the CDR3 is TGCAGTGCCACGGACCGACCGGGACTAGCGGACCTCACAGATACGCAGTATTTT. It yields the protein CSATDRPGLADLTDTQYF.